The 10 T cell receptor beta chains below all came from one sample that was sequenced in a study of a mutant IDH1 vaccine in newly diagnosed glioma. The antigens these receptors bind are not known. As to time point: week 5, during vaccination. In the vaccine, a single dose held 300 ug of the mutant IDH1 20-mer peptide, along with topical imiquimod. The data were produced by immunoSEQ multiplex PCR, yet TCRdb's version contains in-frame clones alone and is incomplete. The table has 35,000 or so clones, roughly 83% seen once; the top ten hold 20% to 25%. The material sequenced was PBMCs, taken from a glioma patient whose treatment included an IDH1 peptide vaccine. These receptors originate from a man under 40 with glioma.

The chain has TRBV7-8 and TRBJ2-1, with 13 bases lining up with TRBD2. The CDR3 is 15 residues long. The germline gives CDR1 SGHVS, CDR2 FQNEAQ. Trimming removed 4 bases from V and 5 bases from J; junction bases left unmatched: 2. CDR3 region: CASSSTSGGDNEQFF. The CDR3 nucleotides are TGTGCCAGCAGCTCTACTAGCGGGGGGGACAATGAGCAGTTCTTC.

V is TRBV2 and J is TRBJ1-5; no clear D. Germline CDR1 reads SNHLY; CDR2 reads FYNNEI. The ends were cut back, 6 bases at V and 6 bases at J, with 15 bases in the middle. This CDR3 contains 14 residues. The CDR3 DNA is TGTGCCAGCAGCCCTGAGAGAGCGGCTCAGCCCCAGCATTTT. It is translated as CASSPERAAQPQHF.

CDR3 amino acids: CASSVESEQYF. The CDR3 coding sequence is TGTGCCAGCAGTGTGGAATCCGAGCAGTACTTC. The rearrangement links TRBV25-1 to TRBJ2-7; D unresolved. Germline V CDR1 and CDR2: MGHDK, SYGVNS. This CDR3 region has 11 residues. V was clipped by 4 bases and J by 6 bases, with 7 bases between them.

The chain carries TRBV9 and TRBJ2-1; D not resolved. V gave up 0 bases and J gave up 3 bases, with 16 bases separating them. Germline CDR1 SGDLS, CDR2 YYNGEE. There are 17 residues in the CDR3. The CDR3 sequence is CASSVAPAAMGYNEQFF. The CDR3 region has the DNA TGTGCCAGCAGCGTAGCTCCGGCCGCCATGGGCTACAATGAGCAGTTCTTC.

V usage is TRBV28 and J usage is TRBJ2-3, with 11 positions matching TRBD1. J was trimmed by 1 base and V by 5 bases; bases with no gene match: 2. Germline CDR1 reads MDHEN; CDR2 reads SYDVKM. The CDR3 runs 15 residues. The CDR3 DNA sequence: TGTGCCAGCAGTGGGACAGGGGGAGGCACAGATACGCAGTATTTT. It encodes CASSGTGGGTDTQYF. Supplemented by reference TRBV28 and TRBJ2-3, the full variable domain reads DVKVTQSSRYLVKRTGEKVFLECVQDMDHENMFWYRQDPGLGLRLIYFSYDVKMKEKGDIPEGYSVSREKKERFSLILESASTNQTSMYLCASSGTGGGTDTQYFGPGTRLTVL.

The chain employs TRBV29-1 and TRBJ1-2; 7 positions match TRBD1. This CDR3 contains 16 residues. Germline V gives CDR1 SQVTM, CDR2 ANQGSEA. The junction had 14 bases not matched to a gene; V was cut back by 3 bases and J by 4 bases. CDR3 in amino acids: CSVEYLDPDRLYGYTF. As DNA, the CDR3 is TGCAGCGTTGAGTACTTGGACCCGGACAGGCTCTATGGCTACACCTTC.

J is TRBJ1-5 and V is TRBV5-1, with D unresolved. CDR1 and CDR2 (germline): SGHRS, YFSETQ. The V end lost 0 bases, the J end lost 4 bases, and 11 bases lay between the germline ends. This CDR3 region has 15 residues. CDR3 DNA: TGCGCCAGCAGCTTGGGCGGGTCCGCAAATCAGCCCCAGCATTTT. Protein product: CASSLGGSANQPQHF.

This chain links TRBV6-5 with TRBJ2-1, with D tentatively TRBD1 or TRBD2 (6 bases each). V lost 0 bases and J lost 6, with 12 bases in between. In germline, CDR1 is MNHEY, CDR2 SVGAGI. The CDR3 is made up of 15 amino acids. This chain's CDR3 is CASSYSDGGLNEQFF. The DNA of the CDR3 is TGTGCCAGCAGTTACTCTGACGGGGGCCTCAATGAGCAGTTCTTC.

V gene TRBV5-1 combines with J gene TRBJ1-5; tentative D call: TRBD1 (6 bases). The germline V and J ends were trimmed by 4 bases and 6 bases, with 17 bases remaining between them. The V gene's germline CDR1 is SGHRS and CDR2 YFSETQ. The CDR3 runs to 15 residues. CDR3 in amino acids: CASSEGGEVSQPQHF. In DNA form, the CDR3 reads TGCGCCAGCAGCGAAGGGGGAGAGGTTAGTCAGCCCCAGCATTTT.

The J gene is TRBJ1-2, the V gene TRBV6-5; unclear D gene. From germline, CDR1 is MNHEY and CDR2 SVGAGI. Trimming left V 6 bases short and J 1 base short, with 3 bases between. This CDR3 has 11 amino acids. The CDR3 DNA reads as TGTGCCAGCAGAAGTAACTATGGCTACACCTTC. It encodes CASRSNYGYTF.